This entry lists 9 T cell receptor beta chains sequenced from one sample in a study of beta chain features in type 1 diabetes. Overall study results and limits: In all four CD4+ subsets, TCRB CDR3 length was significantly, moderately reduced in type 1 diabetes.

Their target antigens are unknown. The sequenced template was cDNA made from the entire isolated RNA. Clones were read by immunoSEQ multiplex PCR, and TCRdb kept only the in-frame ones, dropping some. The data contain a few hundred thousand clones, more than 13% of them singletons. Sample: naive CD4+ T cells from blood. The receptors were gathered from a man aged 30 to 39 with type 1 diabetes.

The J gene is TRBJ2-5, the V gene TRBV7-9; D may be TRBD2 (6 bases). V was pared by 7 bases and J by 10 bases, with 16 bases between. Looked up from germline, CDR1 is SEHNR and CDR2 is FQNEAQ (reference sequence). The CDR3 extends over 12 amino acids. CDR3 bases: TGTGCCAGCAATAGTATAAGGGAGGACCAGTACTTC. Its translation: CASNSIREDQYF. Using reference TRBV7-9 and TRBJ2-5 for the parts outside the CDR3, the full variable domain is DTGVSQNPRHKITKRGQNVTFRCDPISEHNRLYWYRQTLGQGPEFLTYFQNEAQLEKSRLLSDRFSAERPKGSFSTLEIQRTEQGDSAMYLCASNSIREDQYFGPGTRLLVL.

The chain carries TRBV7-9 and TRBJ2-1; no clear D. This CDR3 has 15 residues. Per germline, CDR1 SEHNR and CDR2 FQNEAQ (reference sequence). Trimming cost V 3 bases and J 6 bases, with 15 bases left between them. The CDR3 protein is CASSFTAAEGNEQFF. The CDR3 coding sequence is TGTGCCAGCAGCTTTACGGCGGCTGAAGGCAATGAGCAGTTCTTC.

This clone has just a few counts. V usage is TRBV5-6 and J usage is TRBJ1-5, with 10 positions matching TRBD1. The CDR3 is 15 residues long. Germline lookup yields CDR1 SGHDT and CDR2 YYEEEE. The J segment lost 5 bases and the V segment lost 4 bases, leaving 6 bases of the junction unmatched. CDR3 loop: CASSTTGGRYQPQHF. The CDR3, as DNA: TGTGCCAGCAGCACGACAGGGGGCCGGTATCAGCCCCAGCATTTT.

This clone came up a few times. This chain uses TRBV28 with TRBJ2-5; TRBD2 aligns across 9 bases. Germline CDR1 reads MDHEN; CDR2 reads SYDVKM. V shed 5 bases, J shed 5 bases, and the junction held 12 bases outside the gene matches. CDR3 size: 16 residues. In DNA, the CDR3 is TGTGCCAGCAGTCGTAGCGGGAGAGCCCGTCGGGAGACCCAGTACTTC. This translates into CASSRSGRARRETQYF. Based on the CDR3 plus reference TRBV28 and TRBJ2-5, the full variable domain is DVKVTQSSRYLVKRTGEKVFLECVQDMDHENMFWYRQDPGLGLRLIYFSYDVKMKEKGDIPEGYSVSREKKERFSLILESASTNQTSMYLCASSRSGRARRETQYFGPGTRLLVL.

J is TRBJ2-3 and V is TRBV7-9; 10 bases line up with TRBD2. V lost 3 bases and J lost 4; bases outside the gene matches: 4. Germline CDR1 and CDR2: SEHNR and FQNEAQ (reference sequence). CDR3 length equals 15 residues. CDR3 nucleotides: TGTGCCAGCAGCTTTCTAGCGGGAGAGTCAGATACGCAGTATTTT. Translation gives CASSFLAGESDTQYF.

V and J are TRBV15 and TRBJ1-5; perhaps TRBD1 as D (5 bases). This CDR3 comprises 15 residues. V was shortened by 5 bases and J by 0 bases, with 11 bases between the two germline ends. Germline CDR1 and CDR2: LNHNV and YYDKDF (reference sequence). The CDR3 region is CATSPRGNSNQPQHF. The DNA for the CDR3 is TGTGCCACCAGCCCACGGGGGAATAGCAATCAGCCCCAGCATTTT.

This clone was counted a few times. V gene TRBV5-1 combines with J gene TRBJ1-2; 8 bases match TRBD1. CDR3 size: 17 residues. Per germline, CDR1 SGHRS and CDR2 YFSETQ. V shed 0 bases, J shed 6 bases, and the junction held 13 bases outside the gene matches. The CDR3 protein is CASSLAGTGTSVNGYTF. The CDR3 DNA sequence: TGCGCCAGCAGCTTGGCGGGGACAGGAACTTCCGTGAATGGCTACACCTTC. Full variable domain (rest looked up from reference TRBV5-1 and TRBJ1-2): KAGVTQTPRYLIKTRGQQVTLSCSPISGHRSVSWYQQTPGQGLQFLFEYFSETQRNKGNFPGRFSGRQFSNSRSEMNVSTLELGDSALYLCASSLAGTGTSVNGYTFGSGTRLTVV.

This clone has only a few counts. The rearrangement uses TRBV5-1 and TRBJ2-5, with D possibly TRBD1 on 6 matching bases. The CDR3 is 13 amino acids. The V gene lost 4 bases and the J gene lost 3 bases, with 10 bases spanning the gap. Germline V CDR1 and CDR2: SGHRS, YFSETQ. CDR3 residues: CASSQPGEETQYF. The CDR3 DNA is TGCGCCAGCAGCCAACCAGGGGAAGAGACCCAGTACTTC.

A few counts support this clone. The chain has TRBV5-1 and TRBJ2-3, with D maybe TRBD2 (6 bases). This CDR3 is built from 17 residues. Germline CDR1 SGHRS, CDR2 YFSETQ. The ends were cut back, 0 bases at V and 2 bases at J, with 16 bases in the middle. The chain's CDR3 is CASSLARWGTSTDTQYF. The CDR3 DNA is TGCGCCAGCAGCTTGGCCCGGTGGGGGACTTCCACAGATACGCAGTATTTT.